A selection of T cell receptor beta chains follows, all from one sample in a study of cytomegalovirus exposure and HLA in healthy donors. Measured with immunoSEQ multiplex PCR; TCRdb has only the in-frame clones, and not every one. The sample consists of more than 95,000 clones, around 80% of them appearing once. Sequencing input: PBMCs. These receptors originate from a woman between 50 and 59 years old in good health and CMV-seropositive. The CDR3 runs from the conserved cysteine through the conserved F or W.

CDR3 length,V gene,J gene,CDR3 protein
14,TRBV29-1,TRBJ2-5,CSVGPRTSQETQYF
17,TRBV5-4,TRBJ2-3,CASSPGLAVPLSDTQYF
13,TRBV19,TRBJ1-1,CASSQNMNTEAFF
14,TRBV10-3,TRBJ2-7,CAISERTGEDEQYF
13,TRBV6-5,TRBJ1-2,CASSYTPNYGYTF
14,TRBV10-3,TRBJ2-3,CAIQETSEGDTQYF
14,TRBV27,TRBJ1-2,CASSLGPAGGGYTF
14,TRBV29-1,TRBJ2-1,CSVEGRGGYNEQFF
13,TRBV29-1,TRBJ2-5,CSVEVAGPEAQYF
13,TRBV6-5,TRBJ1-5,CASSTQGIQPQHF
14,TRBV6-4,TRBJ2-2,CASRAVWHTGELFF
15,TRBV7-2,TRBJ1-2,CASSPLGPGSYGYTF
14,TRBV4-3,TRBJ1-5,CASSQGTGYQPQHF
13,TRBV6-5,TRBJ1-5,CASRRYSNQPQHF
14,TRBV28,TRBJ2-7,CAVGPQRGTYEQYF
15,TRBV4-3,TRBJ1-1,CASSQDRLGQGGAFF
13,TRBV11-3,TRBJ2-7,CASSLTGAYEQYF
15,TRBV4-2,TRBJ2-1,CASSQDLAGGSEQFF
16,TRBV18,TRBJ1-5,CASSLTGIFVDQPQHF
13,TRBV30,TRBJ2-7,CAWTPGLTYEQYF
14,TRBV6-5,TRBJ1-2,CASRQGWPNYGYTF
14,TRBV7-9,TRBJ1-1,CASSWDSGYAEAFF
16,TRBV5-6,TRBJ1-6,CASSAPGSSYNSPLHF
19,TRBV13,TRBJ2-3,CASSSGGLAGGKTTDTQYF
15,TRBV4-2,TRBJ1-5,CASSQDFQGVQPQHF
15,TRBV7-2,TRBJ2-2,CASSLGVGGTGELFF
16,TRBV2,TRBJ2-1,CASNLGGEGSYNEQFF
18,TRBV9,TRBJ2-3,CASSVEGLAGGAVDTQYF
15,TRBV5-6,TRBJ1-3,CASSNSGGAGNTIYF
12,TRBV2,.,CATGREVDEQYF
15,TRBV5-1,TRBJ2-3,CASKASGTQGDTQYF
14,TRBV30,TRBJ2-7,CAWSSGQGAYEQYF
15,TRBV6-1,TRBJ2-7,CASSDGTGARYEQYF
14,TRBV5-4,TRBJ2-3,CASRVTSDTDTQYF
15,TRBV5-1,TRBJ2-7,CASSGGGQDSHEQYF
19,TRBV5-6,TRBJ2-1,CASTVVGLAGSRPYNEQFF